Presented here are 4 T cell receptor beta chains from one specimen sequenced in a study of cytomegalovirus exposure and HLA in healthy donors. Sequencing used immunoSEQ multiplex PCR; TCRdb keeps in-frame clones, though not all of them. This table has around 60,000 clones, 95% to 97% appearing once. Sequencing was done on a sample of PBMCs. The receptors come from a woman younger than 30 in good health and CMV-seronegative.

The rearrangement uses TRBV11-2 and TRBJ2-1, with 7 positions matching TRBD1. This CDR3 contains 13 residues. V dropped 0 bases and J dropped 10; count of bases not matched to a gene: 3. Germline CDR1 is SGHAT and CDR2 is FQNNGV. This CDR3 reads CASSLEQGLEQFF. The CDR3 region has the DNA TGTGCCAGCAGCTTAGAACAGGGGCTGGAGCAGTTCTTC.

The V gene is TRBV2, the J gene TRBJ2-5, with 9 bases that match TRBD1. The CDR3 spans 15 residues. V trimming: 6 bases; J trimming: 5 bases; junction bases outside the gene matches: 10. CDR1 is SNHLY, CDR2 FYNNEI, per germline. The CDR3 region is CASRGGQGRGETQYF. CDR3 sequence (DNA): TGTGCCAGCAGGGGGGGACAGGGACGTGGGGAGACCCAGTACTTC. The whole variable domain, remainder taken from reference TRBV2 and TRBJ2-5, is EPEVTQTPSHQVTQMGQEVILRCVPISNHLYFYWYRQILGQKVEFLVSFYNNEISEKSEIFDDQFSVERPDGSNFTLKIRSTKLEDSAMYFCASRGGQGRGETQYFGPGTRLLVL.

The V call is TRBV28, the J call TRBJ1-3; unclear D gene. The V gene's germline CDR1 is MDHEN and CDR2 SYDVKM. With 7 bases removed from V and 2 bases from J, the gap between germline ends came to 9 bases. The CDR3 runs to 13 residues. The CDR3 sequence is CASTVPAGNTIYF. The CDR3 bases are TGTGCCAGCACCGTCCCCGCTGGAAACACCATATATTTT.

The chain carries TRBV13 and TRBJ2-7, with TRBD2 matching 13 bases. This CDR3 contains 18 residues. V was pared by 2 bases and J by 5 bases, with 12 bases of the junction left unmatched. The germline gives CDR1 PRHDT, CDR2 FYEKMQ (reference sequence). CDR3 DNA sequence: TGTGCCAGCAGCTTAAGGCTCGGGACTAGCGGGATTCGCGACGAGCAGTACTTC. It encodes CASSLRLGTSGIRDEQYF.